Following are 30 T cell receptor beta chains from one sample sequenced in a study of T cell responses to AZD1222 COVID-19 vaccine. TCRdb's copy holds only in-frame clones and misses some; the assay was immunoSEQ multiplex PCR. The sample contains 160,000 or so clones, around nine tenths of which appear only once. Material: peripheral blood, obtained on day 0 of AZD1222 vaccination. The receptors were gathered from an adult in good health.

V and J are TRBV2 and TRBJ1-6; D gene unclear. V was cut by 0 bases and J by 7 bases, with 10 bases left in between. Germline assignment: CDR1 SNHLY and CDR2 FYNNEI. This CDR3 has 15 amino acids. The CDR3 loop reads CASSEARAVNSPLHF. CDR3 sequence (DNA): TGTGCCAGCAGTGAAGCGCGGGCGGTCAATTCACCCCTCCACTTT.

The genes are TRBV2 and TRBJ1-4; D remains unclear. The V and J ends lost 4 bases and 0 bases respectively, with 9 bases between them. Germline V gene lookup returns CDR1 SNHLY and CDR2 FYNNEI. The CDR3 sequence is 15 residues long. CDR3 bases: TGTGCCAGCAGTGGGGGATCCACAACTAATGAAAAACTGTTTTTT. Amino acids: CASSGGSTTNEKLFF. Supplemented by reference TRBV2 and TRBJ1-4, the full variable domain reads EPEVTQTPSHQVTQMGQEVILRCVPISNHLYFYWYRQILGQKVEFLVSFYNNEISEKSEIFDDQFSVERPDGSNFTLKIRSTKLEDSAMYFCASSGGSTTNEKLFFGSGTQLSVL.

J is TRBJ1-5 and V is TRBV28; a weak D match, TRBD1 (6 bases). V shed 5 bases and J shed 6 bases, with 14 bases lying between them. The germline CDR1 and CDR2 sequences are MDHEN and SYDVKM. The CDR3 loop spans 14 amino acids. This chain's CDR3 is CASSMGGEGQPQHF. The CDR3 bases are TGTGCCAGCAGTATGGGGGGCGAGGGTCAGCCCCAGCATTTT.

This chain links TRBV30 with TRBJ1-5; the D gene is possibly TRBD1 (5 bases). This CDR3 spans 14 amino acids. CDR1 and CDR2 from the germline V gene are GTSNPN and SVGIG (reference sequence). The V end was cut by 0 bases, the J end by 1 base, with 7 bases between. The CDR3 spells CAWSVRGSNQPQHF. CDR3 nucleotides: TGTGCCTGGAGTGTTAGGGGAAGCAATCAGCCCCAGCATTTT.

This chain uses TRBV11-3 with TRBJ2-1, with D hard to call. The CDR3 has 16 amino acids. Germline loops: CDR1 SGHNT, CDR2 YENEEA. V was trimmed by 5 bases and J by 0 bases, leaving 14 bases between them. For the CDR3, the DNA is TGTGCCAGCAGCAGAGACGGATCAAGCTCCTACAATGAGCAGTTCTTC. It is translated as CASSRDGSSSYNEQFF.

A single count supports this clone. The chain combines TRBV13 with TRBJ1-4, with 9 bases identical to TRBD1. The CDR3 covers 15 residues. After removal of 2 bases from V and 7 bases from J, the junction contained 5 bases not matched to a gene. Per the germline V gene, CDR1 is PRHDT and CDR2 is FYEKMQ (reference sequence). This chain's CDR3 is CASSLQGTGSEKLFF. In DNA, the CDR3 is TGTGCCAGCAGCTTACAAGGGACAGGGAGTGAAAAACTGTTTTTT.

The chain links TRBV9 to TRBJ2-1, with D perhaps matching TRBD1 or TRBD2 (5 bases each). Germline loops: CDR1 SGDLS, CDR2 YYNGEE. V lost 1 base to trimming and J lost 2 bases, with 16 bases between them. The CDR3 is made up of 17 amino acids. The CDR3 region has the DNA TGTGCCAGCAGCGTATCGGTTGGGGGAGCTCCCTACAATGAGCAGTTCTTC. This translates into CASSVSVGGAPYNEQFF.

DNA for the CDR3: TGCGCCAGCAGCCAAGCACTGGGCTACTATGGCTACACCTTC. Its protein is CASSQALGYYGYTF. The V call is TRBV4-3, the J call TRBJ1-2; D is uncertain. The germline gives CDR1 LGHNA, CDR2 YSLEER. The CDR3 runs 14 residues. Trimming pared 1 base from V and 3 bases from J, leaving 9 bases between.

The CDR3 sequence is CASSPRGLVIEQFF. In nucleotides, the CDR3 is TGTGCCAGCAGCCCCAGGGGGCTCGTAATTGAGCAGTTCTTC. The genes are TRBV7-9 and TRBJ2-1; 8 nucleotides align to TRBD1. The germline V gene has CDR1 SEHNR and CDR2 FQNEAQ (reference sequence). After removal of 5 bases from V and 9 bases from J, the junction contained 9 bases not matched to a gene. This CDR3 region has 14 residues.

This chain uses TRBV28 with TRBJ2-2, with D perhaps matching TRBD1 (6 bases). CDR3 length: 17 amino acids. V was pared by 5 bases and J by 5 bases, with 21 bases between. Germline V lookup: CDR1 MDHEN, CDR2 SYDVKM. The CDR3 reads CASSLSGHPSGTGELFF. The CDR3 coding sequence is TGTGCCAGCAGTCTTTCGGGACACCCCTCGGGGACCGGGGAGCTGTTTTTT.

This sequence joins TRBV6-1 and TRBJ2-1; D may be TRBD1 (6 bases). The V gene's germline CDR1 is MNHNS and CDR2 SASEGT. V lost 3 bases and J 3 bases, leaving 12 bases between the germline ends. This CDR3 has 15 amino acids. The chain's CDR3 is CASSDGAGDYNEQFF. The CDR3 region has the DNA TGTGCCAGCAGTGACGGGGCAGGGGACTACAATGAGCAGTTCTTC.

The chain carries TRBV5-1 and TRBJ2-7; TRBD1 is a possible D gene (5 bases). The CDR3 has 15 residues. Germline loops: CDR1 SGHRS, CDR2 YFSETQ. V was clipped by 0 bases and J by 2 bases, with 12 bases between them. The CDR3 region has the DNA TGCGCCAGCAGCTTGGCGGCAGGGCCCGCCTACGAGCAGTACTTC. This gives the protein CASSLAAGPAYEQYF.

The rearrangement links TRBV29-1 to TRBJ1-2; 7 nucleotides align to TRBD1. Germline V gene sequence: CDR1 SQVTM, CDR2 ANQGSEA. The CDR3 covers 13 residues. J lost 5 bases, V lost 3 bases, and 6 bases had no gene match. The CDR3: CSVDRGEGYGYTF. The CDR3 nucleotides read TGCAGCGTTGACAGGGGGGAAGGGTATGGCTACACCTTC. Using reference TRBV29-1 and TRBJ1-2 for the parts outside the CDR3, the full variable domain is SAVISQKPSRDICQRGTSLTIQCQVDSQVTMMFWYRQQPGQSLTLIATANQGSEATYESGFVIDKFPISRPNLTFSTLTVSNMSPEDSSIYLCSVDRGEGYGYTFGSGTRLTVV.

The J gene is TRBJ1-2, the V gene TRBV7-9, with TRBD1 matching 7 bases. V shed 3 bases, J shed 4 bases, and the junction held 5 bases outside the gene matches. The CDR3 sequence is 14 residues long. Germline CDR1 and CDR2: SEHNR and FQNEAQ (reference sequence). The CDR3 DNA sequence: TGTGCCAGCAGCTTCGACAGGGAGGCCTATGGCTACACCTTC. Its protein product is CASSFDREAYGYTF.

The V gene is TRBV19, the J gene TRBJ2-2; D gene ambiguous. Between the trimmed V and J ends, which lost 5 bases and 5 bases, there was a span of 9 bases. The CDR3 runs 13 residues. Germline values: CDR1 LNHDA, CDR2 SQIVND (reference sequence). The CDR3 here is CASSSHGTGELFF. The CDR3 coding sequence is TGTGCCAGTAGTTCTCATGGTACCGGGGAGCTGTTTTTT.

This chain links TRBV5-1 with TRBJ2-1; D not resolved. CDR1 and CDR2 (germline): SGHRS, YFSETQ. The CDR3 consists of 14 residues. The V and J ends lost 0 bases and 1 base respectively, with 5 bases between them. This CDR3 is CASSLGGSYNEQFF. In DNA form, the CDR3 reads TGCGCCAGCAGCTTGGGGGGATCCTACAATGAGCAGTTCTTC.

With respect to this clone: One end of the junction does not line up with germline, which may come from a read error. The chain uses TRBV4-3 and TRBJ2-6; a possible D gene is TRBD1 (5 bases). Germline CDR1 and CDR2: LGHNA and YSLEER. CDR3 length: 16 residues. The CDR3 coding sequence is TGCGCCAGCGGCCACCAAACAGGTTCTGGGGCCAACGTCCTGACTTTC. Its protein is CASGHQTGSGANVLTF.

The V and J genes are TRBV18 and TRBJ2-1; no reliable D call. Germline V gene lookup returns CDR1 KGHSH and CDR2 LQKENI. This CDR3 contains 11 residues. V lost 6 bases to trimming and J lost 6 bases, with 6 bases between them. CDR3 sequence reads: CASSLGNEQFF. The CDR3 nucleotides read TGTGCCAGCTCTCTGGGCAATGAGCAGTTCTTC.

This chain links TRBV19 with TRBJ1-1; no definite D call. Trimming removed 4 bases at V and 6 bases at J, with 21 bases between. The V gene's germline CDR1 is LNHDA and CDR2 SQIVND (reference sequence). The CDR3 contains 16 residues. This CDR3 reads CASSNDYTAFVSEAFF. CDR3 coding DNA: TGTGCCAGTAGTAACGATTACACTGCATTCGTTTCTGAAGCTTTCTTT.

This CDR3 reads CASSLSPGEAFF. In nucleotides, the CDR3 is TGTGCCAGCAGTTTATCCCCGGGTGAAGCTTTCTTT. The chain has TRBV28 and TRBJ1-1; no clear D. With 1 base removed from V and 7 bases from J, the gap between germline ends came to 7 bases. CDR3 length: 12 amino acids. Germline V gives CDR1 MDHEN, CDR2 SYDVKM.

The rearrangement uses TRBV3-1 (or the pseudogene TRBV3-2) and TRBJ1-1; D gene uncertain. Germline-derived CDR1 and CDR2 are LGHDT and YNNKEL (reference sequence). The CDR3 runs 14 residues. Trimming took off 2 bases at V and 1 base at J, with 8 bases between the two ends. The CDR3: CASSQIARNTEAFF. As DNA, the CDR3 is TGTGCCAGCAGCCAAATCGCACGGAACACTGAAGCTTTCTTT.

The chain joins TRBV24-1 to TRBJ1-2; the D gene is possibly TRBD1 (5 bases). There are 15 residues in the CDR3. V was cut by 2 bases and J by 4 bases, with 13 bases left in between. CDR1 and CDR2 (germline): KGHDR, SFDVKD. CDR3 in amino acids: CATSDSPMGVYGYTF. The CDR3 region has the DNA TGTGCCACCAGTGATTCCCCCATGGGGGTCTATGGCTACACCTTC.

This chain connects TRBV7-9 to TRBJ1-5, with 9 nucleotides matching TRBD1. The length of the CDR3 is 12 residues. Germline CDR1 and CDR2: SEHNR and FQNEAQ (reference sequence). Trimming took 8 bases from V and 6 from J; bases not matched to a gene: 2. CDR3 nucleotide sequence: TGTGCCAGCGGGACAGGGAGTCAGCCCCAGCATTTT. Translating it yields CASGTGSQPQHF. Full variable domain (rest looked up from reference TRBV7-9 and TRBJ1-5): DTGVSQNPRHKITKRGQNVTFRCDPISEHNRLYWYRQTLGQGPEFLTYFQNEAQLEKSRLLSDRFSAERPKGSFSTLEIQRTEQGDSAMYLCASGTGSQPQHFGDGTRLSIL.

This clone has just one count. This chain links TRBV7-9 with TRBJ2-6, with D unclear. The CDR3 is made up of 18 amino acids. Germline V gene sequence: CDR1 SEHNR, CDR2 FQNEAQ (reference sequence). The germline V and J ends were trimmed by 7 bases and 2 bases, with 21 bases remaining between them. The CDR3 spells CASTYKLVVPPGANVLTF. The DNA for the CDR3 is TGTGCCAGCACGTACAAGCTCGTGGTCCCCCCTGGGGCCAACGTCCTGACTTTC.

The V gene is TRBV5-3, the J gene TRBJ2-3; 15 nucleotides agree with TRBD2. TRBV5-3 qualifies as an ORF whose function is uncertain. After removal of 4 bases from V and 1 base from J, the junction contained 13 bases not matched to a gene. The CDR3 spans 20 residues. The CDR3 spells CARSPGLAGGLPSCTDTQYF. In DNA, the CDR3 is TGTGCCAGAAGCCCCGGACTAGCGGGAGGGCTACCATCCTGCACAGATACGCAGTATTTT.

This clone was counted only a few times. The J gene is TRBJ1-5, the V gene TRBV4-1; 7 bases match TRBD1. V was pared by 0 bases and J by 1 base, with 0 bases of the junction left unmatched. Germline values: CDR1 MGHRA, CDR2 YSYEKL. This CDR3 region has 15 residues. CDR3 loop: CASSQEDRSNQPQHF. The CDR3 nucleotides read TGCGCCAGCAGCCAAGAGGACAGGAGCAATCAGCCCCAGCATTTT.

This chain uses TRBV15 with TRBJ1-4; no definite D call. V was pared by 1 base and J by 7 bases, with 19 bases between. Germline-derived CDR1 and CDR2 are LNHNV and YYDKDF (reference sequence). This CDR3 comprises 17 residues. The CDR3 DNA follows: TGTGCCACCAGCAGAGGTTTTAACAGCTATTTGGTTGAAAAACTGTTTTTT. Translating gives CATSRGFNSYLVEKLFF.

The V and J genes are TRBV7-2 and TRBJ2-1, with 11 bases lining up with TRBD2. CDR1 and CDR2 (germline): SGHTA, FQGNSA. The CDR3 totals 17 residues. Trimming cost V 0 bases and J 4 bases; bases outside gene matches: 5. The CDR3 sequence: CASSLAPRTSGYNEQFF. The DNA of the CDR3 is TGTGCCAGCAGCTTAGCCCCCAGGACTAGCGGGTACAATGAGCAGTTCTTC.

The chain employs TRBV6-2 or TRBV6-3 and TRBJ1-6; TRBD1 might be the D (5 bases). The CDR3 has 16 amino acids. V was pared by 2 bases and J by 7 bases, with 15 bases between. Germline V lookup: CDR1 MNHEY, CDR2 SVGEGT. DNA for the CDR3: TGTGCCAGCAGTTACCTCAGGGCAGTCGGGAATTCACCCCTCCACTTT. It yields the protein CASSYLRAVGNSPLHF.

V is TRBV27 and J is TRBJ1-5; 7 bases map to TRBD1. J gave up 0 bases and V 0 bases, and 14 bases lay outside the gene matches. This CDR3 has 20 residues. Germline loops: CDR1 MNHEY, CDR2 SMNVEV (reference sequence). Here the CDR3 DNA reads TGTGCCAGCAGTTTATCCGGGCCCGGGGGACAGCACTATAGCAATCAGCCCCAGCATTTT. Its protein is CASSLSGPGGQHYSNQPQHF.